The source of this T cell receptor (beta chain) is a study of T cell repertoires in cytomegalovirus infection. Across the study: Signatures in public TCR beta sequences pointed to both CMV infection and matching HLA type. Notes on the study in general: HLA-C-restricted, CMV-specific TCR beta clonotypes were dominant ex vivo.

This clonotype has just a few counts. The antigen remains undetermined. One entry per CDR3 protein, called by TCRdb with MiXCR from the reads. The sample holds around 530,000 distinct CDR3 sequences, approximately 25% seen once. The receptor's source is a human donor in good health (CMV status not recorded). Some clones in this sample may be carry-over from other donors' samples. Sequencing used PBMCs.

The CDR3 bases are TGTGCCAGCAGTGAATCCGCGTGGACAGAGGCCACAGATACGCAGTATTTT. Translated: CASSESAWTEATDTQYF. V and J are TRBV2 and TRBJ2-3; D may be TRBD1 (6 bases). V lost 2 bases and J 2 bases, leaving 17 bases between the germline ends. CDR3 length equals 17 residues. Germline V gives CDR1 SNHLY, CDR2 FYNNEI.